The 8 T cell receptor beta chains presented below share a single source sample, sequenced in a study of T cells in localized non-small cell lung cancer. The method was immunoSEQ multiplex PCR; TCRdb's version includes in-frame clones alone and lacks a portion of them. This sample carries around 90,000 clones, over 70% of them seen once, and the ten largest clones take less than 20%. The sequencing here drew on PBMCs, taken before any cancer treatment. These receptor sequences come from a man aged 35-75 years with stage II squamous cell lung carcinoma.

The chain joins TRBV5-4 to TRBJ2-7; D might be TRBD1 or TRBD2, each matching 5 bases. The CDR3 runs to 16 residues. Trimming took off 4 bases at V and 0 bases at J, with 17 bases between the two ends. The germline CDR1 and CDR2 sequences are SGHNT and YYREEE (reference sequence). CDR3 DNA: TGTGCCAGCAGCCCCGCCGGTGGGGGACGCTCCTACGAGCAGTACTTC. Translating it yields CASSPAGGGRSYEQYF.

This rearrangement joins TRBV27 to TRBJ2-7, with D tentatively TRBD2 (6 bases). The CDR3 sequence is 13 residues long. From germline, CDR1 is MNHEY and CDR2 SMNVEV (reference sequence). The germline V and J ends were trimmed by 5 bases and 5 bases, with 13 bases remaining between them. The CDR3: CASSPLGRHEQYF. Here the CDR3 DNA reads TGTGCCAGCAGTCCGCTGGGGAGGCACGAGCAGTACTTC.

The chain is built from TRBV28 and TRBJ1-5; D is possibly TRBD1 (6 bases). This CDR3 has 15 amino acids. The germline V gene encodes CDR1 MDHEN and CDR2 SYDVKM. Trimming removed 1 base at V and 3 bases at J, with 10 bases between. CDR3: CASSLYRTVNQPQHF. CDR3 in DNA: TGTGCCAGCAGTTTATATCGGACAGTCAATCAGCCCCAGCATTTT.

The J gene is TRBJ2-1, the V gene TRBV28; TRBD2 agrees at 13 bases. The CDR3 extends over 17 amino acids. V trimming: 5 bases; J trimming: 2 bases; junction bases outside the gene matches: 6. CDR1 is MDHEN, CDR2 SYDVKM, per germline. The CDR3 DNA follows: TGTGCCAGCAGTCAACAAGGACTAGCGGGAGCCTACAATGAGCAGTTCTTC. Amino acid sequence: CASSQQGLAGAYNEQFF. Full variable domain (outside the CDR3, taken from reference TRBV28 and TRBJ2-1): DVKVTQSSRYLVKRTGEKVFLECVQDMDHENMFWYRQDPGLGLRLIYFSYDVKMKEKGDIPEGYSVSREKKERFSLILESASTNQTSMYLCASSQQGLAGAYNEQFFGPGTRLTVL.

The chain employs TRBV19 and TRBJ2-2; D gene unclear. The CDR3 is 15 amino acids. Germline V CDR1 and CDR2: LNHDA, SQIVND (reference sequence). V gave up 6 bases and J gave up 5 bases, with 16 bases separating them. The CDR3 reads CASSSGRDLTGELFF. The CDR3 bases are TGTGCCAGTAGCTCCGGACGCGACCTAACCGGGGAGCTGTTTTTT.

V and J are TRBV11-3 and TRBJ2-2, with D uncertain. The CDR3 has 15 amino acids. The germline gives CDR1 SGHNT, CDR2 YENEEA. Trimming removed 3 bases at V and 3 bases at J, with 11 bases between. CDR3 DNA: TGTGCCAGCAGCTTCGGCTCGCCTTACACCGGGGAGCTGTTTTTT. This gives the protein CASSFGSPYTGELFF.

This clone occurred a few times. This chain joins TRBV25-1 and TRBJ2-1, with 8 bases fitting TRBD1. J lost 2 bases, V lost 3 bases, and 6 bases had no gene match. The germline gives CDR1 MGHDK, CDR2 SYGVNS. The CDR3 has 16 residues. This CDR3 is CASSDSDRAPYNEQFF. In nucleotides, the CDR3 is TGTGCCAGCAGTGACTCGGACAGGGCCCCCTACAATGAGCAGTTCTTC.

V is TRBV2 and J is TRBJ1-3; TRBD1 matches 7 bases. Germline lookup yields CDR1 SNHLY and CDR2 FYNNEI. J was trimmed by 3 bases and V by 3 bases; bases with no gene match: 5. The CDR3 covers 15 residues. The CDR3 DNA sequence: TGTGCCAGCAGTGATTACAGGGGCCATGGAAACACCATATATTTT. Its protein product is CASSDYRGHGNTIYF.